This TCR beta chain was obtained from a study of T-cell memory formation after mild COVID-19. On the study more broadly: The study found TCR clusters largely donor specific.

MiXCR, applied by TCRdb to the 5' RACE reads, yields one record per CDR3 protein. This repertoire shows roughly 340,000 distinct CDR3 sequences, roughly 15% found once; its top ten account for around 24%. CDR3 length: 13 amino acids. In germline, CDR1 is SEHNR, CDR2 FQNEAQ (reference sequence). Trimming left V 5 bases short and J 2 bases short, with 9 bases between. Study outcomes and limitations: Cross-reactive memory appears to have joined, as suggested by some responding clones showing up in pre-infection memory. Confirmation of SARS-CoV-2 specificity was lacking for second-wave clones peaking day 37.

This clonotype has only a few counts. Its cognate antigen is unknown. The origin of this receptor is a man aged 18 to 29 who had mild COVID-19 (a few samples of this study predate the infection). Cell type and time point are not known. Material: PBMCs or a T cell subset sorted from them (not recorded which). J is TRBJ2-5 and V is TRBV7-9; a weak D match, TRBD2 (6 bases). CDR3 DNA sequence: TGTGCCAGCAGCCCGACTAGTCAAGAGACCCAGTACTTC. It is translated as CASSPTSQETQYF.